The 8 T cell receptor beta chains below come from one sample, sequenced in a study of cytomegalovirus exposure and HLA in healthy donors. PCR used 60 Vbeta primers and 13 Jbeta primers. Libraries were prepared by immunoSEQ multiplex PCR; TCRdb keeps only in-frame clonotypes and omits some of them. The sample comprises 150,000 to 200,000 clones, 82% of which are singletons, and approximately 1.5% rests with the top ten. Sequencing was carried out using PBMCs. These receptors originate from a girl between 5 and 17 years old in good health and CMV-seropositive.

The rearrangement joins TRBV30 to TRBJ2-7; D might be TRBD1 (5 bases). The CDR3 sequence is 12 residues long. CDR1 is GTSNPN, CDR2 SVGIG, per germline (reference sequence). The germline V and J ends were trimmed by 1 base and 4 bases, with 8 bases remaining between them. CDR3 loop: CAWSDRMYEQYF. CDR3 bases: TGTGCCTGGAGTGACAGGATGTACGAGCAGTACTTC.

The chain is built from TRBV5-1 and TRBJ2-1; 11 bases map to TRBD2. Germline V gene sequence: CDR1 SGHRS, CDR2 YFSETQ. V gave up 6 bases and J gave up 4 bases; unmatched junction bases: 3. The CDR3 runs to 14 residues. CDR3 bases: TGCGCCAGCACCGCTAGCGGGGGGTACAATGAGCAGTTCTTC. This translates into CASTASGGYNEQFF.

The chain carries TRBV7-6 and TRBJ2-1; 8 nucleotides line up with TRBD2. Germline CDR1 and CDR2: SGHVS and FNYEAQ. The CDR3 runs 16 residues. V was pared by 5 bases and J by 4 bases, with 10 bases of the junction left unmatched. In DNA form, the CDR3 reads TGTGCCAGCAGCCCCCCGGGGGGGCTTTGGTACAATGAGCAGTTCTTC. Translated: CASSPPGGLWYNEQFF.

The gene calls are TRBV5-1 and TRBJ2-5; 8 bases are shared with TRBD1. V shed 4 bases and J 1 base; nucleotides not matched to a gene: 3. Germline-derived CDR1 and CDR2 are SGHRS and YFSETQ. There are 14 residues in the CDR3. The CDR3 DNA is TGCGCCAGCAGCACTGACAGGGGCCAAGAGACCCAGTACTTC. Protein sequence: CASSTDRGQETQYF.

The genes are TRBV7-6 and TRBJ1-2; D not resolved. Germline V lookup: CDR1 SGHVS, CDR2 FNYEAQ. The CDR3 is 14 residues long. The ends were cut back, 5 bases at V and 6 bases at J, with 16 bases in the middle. DNA of the CDR3: TGTGCCAGCAGCCCGGAGGGAACCCCCGATGGCTACACCTTC. Translating it yields CASSPEGTPDGYTF.

The chain uses TRBV5-1 and TRBJ2-1, with D maybe TRBD2 (5 bases). The CDR3 has 13 residues. The V gene's germline CDR1 is SGHRS and CDR2 YFSETQ. V lost 0 bases to trimming and J lost 9 bases, with 10 bases between them. The CDR3 sequence is CASSLEEVAEQFF. DNA for the CDR3: TGCGCCAGCAGCTTGGAGGAGGTTGCTGAGCAGTTCTTC.

This clone appeared a few times. This chain uses TRBV7-8 with TRBJ1-3, with D hard to call. Looked up from germline, CDR1 is SGHVS and CDR2 is FQNEAQ. The CDR3 runs to 15 residues. V was trimmed by 5 bases and J by 2 bases, leaving 13 bases between them. The CDR3 reads CASSPRHGTGNTIYF. In nucleotides, the CDR3 is TGTGCCAGCAGCCCTAGACACGGGACTGGAAACACCATATATTTT.

The CDR3 region is CAIKSRDQETQYF. The DNA for the CDR3 is TGTGCCATCAAAAGCAGGGATCAAGAGACCCAGTACTTC. The genes are TRBV10-3 and TRBJ2-5, with D perhaps TRBD1 (5 bases). There are 13 residues in the CDR3. Between the trimmed V and J ends, which lost 7 bases and 2 bases, there was a span of 11 bases. Looked up from germline, CDR1 is ENHRY and CDR2 is SYGVKD.